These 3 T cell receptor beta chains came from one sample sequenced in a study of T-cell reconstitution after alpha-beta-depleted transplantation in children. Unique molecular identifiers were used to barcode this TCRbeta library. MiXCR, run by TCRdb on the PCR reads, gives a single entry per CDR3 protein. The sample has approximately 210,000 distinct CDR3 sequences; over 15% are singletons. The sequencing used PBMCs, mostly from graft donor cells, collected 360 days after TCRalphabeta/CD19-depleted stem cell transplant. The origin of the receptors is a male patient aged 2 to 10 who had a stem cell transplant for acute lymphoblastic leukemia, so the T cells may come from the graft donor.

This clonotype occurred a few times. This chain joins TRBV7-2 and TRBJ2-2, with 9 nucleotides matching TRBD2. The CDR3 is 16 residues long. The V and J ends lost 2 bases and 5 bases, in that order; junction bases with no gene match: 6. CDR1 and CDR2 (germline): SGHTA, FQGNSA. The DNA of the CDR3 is TGTGCCAGCAGCTTACTTGAGGCGGGAGGGACCGGGGAGCTGTTTTTT. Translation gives CASSLLEAGGTGELFF.

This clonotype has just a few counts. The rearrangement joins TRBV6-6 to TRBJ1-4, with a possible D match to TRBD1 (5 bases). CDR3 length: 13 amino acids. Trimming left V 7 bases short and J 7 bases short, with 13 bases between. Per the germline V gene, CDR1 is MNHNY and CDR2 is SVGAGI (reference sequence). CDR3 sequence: CASTEGRVEKLFF. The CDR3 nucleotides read TGTGCCAGCACGGAGGGGAGGGTTGAAAAACTGTTTTTT.

The CDR3 sequence is CSAGTSGNTIYF. The CDR3 DNA reads TGCAGTGCTGGGACTTCTGGAAACACCATATATTTT. The rearrangement uses TRBV20-1 and TRBJ1-3, with D maybe TRBD1 (5 bases). This CDR3 is 12 amino acids long. V was shortened by 5 bases and J by 1 base, with 6 bases between the two germline ends. The germline V gene has CDR1 DFQATT and CDR2 SNEGSKA (reference sequence).